This record covers a single T cell receptor (beta chain). Original processing methods: Nucleated cell counts were estimated from reference gene primer amplification. Repertoires were generated with immunoSEQ multiplex PCR, while TCRdb's copy carries only in-frame clones and drops some. The V and J calls and clone size were taken over from that table, and D and trimming were inferred from the DNA. The table includes more than 95,000 clones, approximately 90% detected once. These data come from a study of blood T cell repertoires in COVID-19. Germline values: CDR1 LGHNA, CDR2 YNFKEQ. Trimming shortened V by 0 bases and J by 8 bases, and 10 bases separated the two germline ends. The CDR3 has 14 residues.

The clonotype was recovered from a woman of 80 years or more with acute or convalescent COVID-19. The sequencing input was peripheral blood. The chain joins TRBV4-2 to TRBJ1-4; perhaps TRBD1 as D (6 bases). The CDR3, as DNA: TGTGCCAGCAGCCAAGAGCCCCAGGGGGAAAAACTGTTTTTT. It codes for CASSQEPQGEKLFF.